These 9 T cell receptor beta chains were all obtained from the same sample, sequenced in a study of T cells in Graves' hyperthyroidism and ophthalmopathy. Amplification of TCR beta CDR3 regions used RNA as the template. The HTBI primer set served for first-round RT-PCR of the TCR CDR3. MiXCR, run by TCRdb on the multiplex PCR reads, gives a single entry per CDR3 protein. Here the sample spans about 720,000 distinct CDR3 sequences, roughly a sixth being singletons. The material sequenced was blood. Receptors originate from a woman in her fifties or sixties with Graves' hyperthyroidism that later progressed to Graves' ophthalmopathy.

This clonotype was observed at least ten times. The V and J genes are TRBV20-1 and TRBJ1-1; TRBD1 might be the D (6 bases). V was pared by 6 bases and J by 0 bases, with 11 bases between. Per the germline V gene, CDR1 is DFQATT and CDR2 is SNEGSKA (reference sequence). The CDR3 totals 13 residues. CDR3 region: CSATDSLNTEAFF. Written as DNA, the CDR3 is TGCAGTGCCACGGACAGCTTGAACACTGAAGCTTTCTTT.

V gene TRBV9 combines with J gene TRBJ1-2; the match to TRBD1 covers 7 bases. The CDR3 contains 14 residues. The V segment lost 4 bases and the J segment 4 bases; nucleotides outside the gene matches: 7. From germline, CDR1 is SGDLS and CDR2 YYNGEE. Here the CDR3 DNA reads TGTGCCAGCAGCTCGCCGACAGGGTCCTATGGCTACACCTTC. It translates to CASSSPTGSYGYTF.

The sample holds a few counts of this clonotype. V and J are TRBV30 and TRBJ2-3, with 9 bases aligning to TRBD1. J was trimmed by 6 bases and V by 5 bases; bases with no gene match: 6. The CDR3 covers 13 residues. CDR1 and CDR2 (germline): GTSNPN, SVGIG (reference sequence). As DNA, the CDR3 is TGTGCCTGGGACAGGGGGGGAATTGATACGCAGTATTTT. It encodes CAWDRGGIDTQYF. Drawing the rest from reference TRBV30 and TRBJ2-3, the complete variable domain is SQTIHQWPATLVQPVGSPLSLECTVEGTSNPNLYWYRQAAGRGLQLLFYSVGIGQISSEVPQNLSASRPQDRQFILSSKKLLLSDSGFYLCAWDRGGIDTQYFGPGTRLTVL.

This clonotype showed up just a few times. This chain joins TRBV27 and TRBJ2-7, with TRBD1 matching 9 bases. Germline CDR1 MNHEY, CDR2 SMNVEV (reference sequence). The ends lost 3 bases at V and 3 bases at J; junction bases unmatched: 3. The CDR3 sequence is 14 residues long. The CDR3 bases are TGTGCCAGCAGTTTGACAGGGGGAAACTACGAGCAGTACTTC. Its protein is CASSLTGGNYEQYF.

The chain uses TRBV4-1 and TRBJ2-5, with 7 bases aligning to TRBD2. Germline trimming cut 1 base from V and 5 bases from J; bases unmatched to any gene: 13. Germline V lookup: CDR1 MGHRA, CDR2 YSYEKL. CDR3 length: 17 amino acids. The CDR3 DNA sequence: TGCGCCAGCAGCCAAGCGCTCACTAGCGACCGGCGGGAGACCCAGTACTTC. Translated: CASSQALTSDRRETQYF.

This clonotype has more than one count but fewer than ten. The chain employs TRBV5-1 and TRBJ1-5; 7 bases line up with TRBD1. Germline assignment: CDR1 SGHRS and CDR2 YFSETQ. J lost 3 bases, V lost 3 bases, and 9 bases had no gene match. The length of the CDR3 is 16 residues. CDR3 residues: CASSSKDRPLNQPQHF. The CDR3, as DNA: TGCGCCAGCAGCTCCAAGGACAGGCCCCTCAATCAGCCCCAGCATTTT.

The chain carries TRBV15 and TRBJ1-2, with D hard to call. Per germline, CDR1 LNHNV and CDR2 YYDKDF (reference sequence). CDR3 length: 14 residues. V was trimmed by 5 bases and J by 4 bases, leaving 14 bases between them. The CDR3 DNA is TGTGCCACCAGCTCTCCACCCTCCTTCTATGGCTACACCTTC. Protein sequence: CATSSPPSFYGYTF.

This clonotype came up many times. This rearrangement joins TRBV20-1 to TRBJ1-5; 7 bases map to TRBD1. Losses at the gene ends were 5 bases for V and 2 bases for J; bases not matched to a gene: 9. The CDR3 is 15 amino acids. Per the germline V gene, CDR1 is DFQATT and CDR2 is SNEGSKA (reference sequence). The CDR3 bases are TGCAGTGCTTCGGAGACAGGGTCGGGCAATCAGCCCCAGCATTTT. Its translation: CSASETGSGNQPQHF.

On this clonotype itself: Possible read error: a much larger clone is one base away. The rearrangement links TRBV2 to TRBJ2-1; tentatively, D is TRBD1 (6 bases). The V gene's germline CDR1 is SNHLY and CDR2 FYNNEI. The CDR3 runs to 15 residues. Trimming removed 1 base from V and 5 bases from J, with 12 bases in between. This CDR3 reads CASSEERQAHNEQFF. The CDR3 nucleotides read TGTGCCAGCAGTGAAGAAAGACAGGCCCACAATGAGCAGTTCTTC.